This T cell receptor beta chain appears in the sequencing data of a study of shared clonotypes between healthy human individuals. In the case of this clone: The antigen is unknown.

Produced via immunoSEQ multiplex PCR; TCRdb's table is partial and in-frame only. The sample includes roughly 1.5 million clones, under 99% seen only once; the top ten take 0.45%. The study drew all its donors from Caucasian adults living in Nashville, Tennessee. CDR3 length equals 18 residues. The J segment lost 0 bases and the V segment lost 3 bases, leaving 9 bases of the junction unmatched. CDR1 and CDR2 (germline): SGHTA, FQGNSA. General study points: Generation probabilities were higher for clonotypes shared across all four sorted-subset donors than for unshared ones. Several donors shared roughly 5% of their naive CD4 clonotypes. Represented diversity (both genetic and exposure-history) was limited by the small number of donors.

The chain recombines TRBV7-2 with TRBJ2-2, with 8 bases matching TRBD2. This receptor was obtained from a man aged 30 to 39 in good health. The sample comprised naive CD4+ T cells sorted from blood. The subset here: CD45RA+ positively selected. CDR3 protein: CASSFYGVLAANTGELFF. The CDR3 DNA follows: TGTGCCAGCAGCTTCTACGGCGTACTAGCGGCGAACACCGGGGAGCTGTTTTTT.